A selection of T cell receptor beta chains follows, all from one sample in a study of T cells in Graves' hyperthyroidism and ophthalmopathy. MiXCR, applied by TCRdb to the multiplex PCR reads, yields one record per CDR3 protein. The table shows a few hundred thousand distinct CDR3 sequences, with around 16% occurring only once. The specimen was blood. Receptor source: a woman aged 25 to 39 with Graves' hyperthyroidism. Both conserved end residues are part of each CDR3. D genes are given only for firm matches. Not all rows give a size; the values are once, few, many and, for expanded clones, a class.

v_gene: TRBV6-2/TRBV6-3
d_gene: TRBD1
abundance: many
len: 16
j_gene: TRBJ2-5
CDR3aa: CASRPRPGQGMETQYF
CDR3nt: TGTGCCAGCAGACCTCGACCGGGACAGGGTATGGAGACCCAGTACTTC

v_gene: TRBV27
d_gene: TRBD1
abundance: -
len: 16
j_gene: TRBJ2-3
CDR3aa: CASSGQGALGTDTQYF
CDR3nt: TGTGCCAGCAGTGGACAGGGGGCGCTTGGAACAGATACGCAGTATTTT

v_gene: TRBV7-2
d_gene: TRBD2
abundance: many
len: 15
j_gene: TRBJ2-2
CDR3aa: CASRSSGANTGELFF
CDR3nt: TGTGCCAGCAGGTCTAGCGGGGCCAACACCGGGGAGCTGTTTTTT

v_gene: TRBV7-3
d_gene: TRBD2
abundance: many
len: 15
j_gene: TRBJ2-7
CDR3aa: CASSSQPGLAYEQYF
CDR3nt: TGTGCCAGCAGCTCGCAACCGGGACTAGCCTACGAGCAGTACTTC

v_gene: TRBV5-1
d_gene: TRBD2
abundance: many
len: 14
j_gene: TRBJ2-3
CDR3aa: CASSELAGTDTQYF
CDR3nt: TGCGCCAGCAGTGAACTAGCGGGCACAGATACGCAGTATTTT

v_gene: TRBV2
d_gene: TRBD1
abundance: many
len: 14
j_gene: TRBJ2-1
CDR3aa: CASSELRGTREQFF
CDR3nt: TGTGCCAGCAGTGAACTCAGGGGGACCCGCGAGCAGTTCTTC

v_gene: TRBV2
d_gene: TRBD2
abundance: many
len: 15
j_gene: TRBJ2-7
CDR3aa: CASSAGGVLSYEQYF
CDR3nt: TGTGCCAGCAGTGCCGGGGGGGTGCTGAGCTACGAGCAGTACTTC

v_gene: TRBV4-1
d_gene: -
abundance: -
len: 17
j_gene: TRBJ2-1
CDR3aa: CASSQVPAPSSYNEQFF
CDR3nt: TGCGCCAGCAGCCAAGTCCCGGCGCCGAGCTCCTACAATGAGCAGTTCTTC

v_gene: TRBV7-2
d_gene: -
abundance: few
len: 18
j_gene: TRBJ2-1
CDR3aa: CASSLGLMAGSSYNEQFF
CDR3nt: TGTGCCAGCAGCTTAGGTTTGATGGCTGGGAGCTCCTACAATGAGCAGTTCTTC

v_gene: TRBV6-1
d_gene: -
abundance: -
len: 15
j_gene: TRBJ1-1
CDR3aa: CASSPTGQLNTEAFF
CDR3nt: TGTGCCAGCAGCCCCACCGGACAGCTGAACACTGAAGCTTTCTTT

v_gene: TRBV7-3
d_gene: TRBD2
abundance: many
len: 16
j_gene: TRBJ2-1
CDR3aa: CASSQGLVGGRDEQFF
CDR3nt: TGTGCCAGCAGCCAGGGACTAGTTGGGGGGAGGGATGAGCAGTTCTTC

v_gene: TRBV7-2
d_gene: TRBD1
abundance: many
len: 15
j_gene: TRBJ2-1
CDR3aa: CASSGEGTGYNEQFF
CDR3nt: TGTGCCAGCAGCGGCGAAGGGACAGGATACAATGAGCAGTTCTTC

v_gene: TRBV4-1
d_gene: -
abundance: -
len: 16
j_gene: TRBJ2-1
CDR3aa: CASSRYAGSAYNEQFF
CDR3nt: TGCGCCAGCAGCCGTTATGCGGGATCCGCCTACAATGAGCAGTTCTTC

v_gene: TRBV7-9
d_gene: TRBD2
abundance: few
len: 16
j_gene: TRBJ2-7
CDR3aa: CASSPHGTSGMNEQYF
CDR3nt: TGTGCCAGCAGCCCTCACGGGACTAGCGGGATGAACGAGCAGTACTTC

v_gene: TRBV12-3/TRBV12-4
d_gene: TRBD2
abundance: -
len: 13
j_gene: TRBJ2-3
CDR3aa: CASSEAGTDTQYF
CDR3nt: TGTGCCAGCAGTGAAGCGGGGACAGATACGCAGTATTTT

v_gene: TRBV5-1
d_gene: TRBD2
abundance: few
len: 14
j_gene: TRBJ2-5
CDR3aa: CASSQRERWETQYF
CDR3nt: TGCGCCAGCAGCCAGCGGGAGAGGTGGGAGACCCAGTACTTC

v_gene: TRBV11-2
d_gene: TRBD1
abundance: -
len: 15
j_gene: TRBJ2-7
CDR3aa: CASSLGTGTAYEQYF
CDR3nt: TGTGCCAGCAGCTTGGGGACCGGGACAGCCTACGAGCAGTACTTC

v_gene: TRBV9
d_gene: -
abundance: few
len: 13
j_gene: TRBJ2-3
CDR3aa: CASSEETYFTQYF
CDR3nt: TGTGCCAGCAGCGAGGAGACCTACTTTACGCAGTATTTT

v_gene: TRBV27
d_gene: -
abundance: many
len: 16
j_gene: TRBJ2-1
CDR3aa: CASSLFAQDPYNEQFF
CDR3nt: TGTGCCAGCAGTTTATTTGCCCAGGATCCTTACAATGAGCAGTTCTTC

v_gene: TRBV6-5
d_gene: -
abundance: many
len: 14
j_gene: TRBJ1-1
CDR3aa: CASSYGEAVTEAFF
CDR3nt: TGTGCCAGCAGTTACGGGGAAGCGGTCACTGAAGCTTTCTTT

v_gene: TRBV2
d_gene: -
abundance: many
len: 14
j_gene: TRBJ1-2
CDR3aa: CARQSGQGDYGYTF
CDR3nt: TGTGCCAGACAATCGGGGCAGGGAGACTATGGCTACACCTTC

v_gene: TRBV11-2
d_gene: -
abundance: many
len: 13
j_gene: TRBJ2-1
CDR3aa: CASSVGLYNEQFF
CDR3nt: TGTGCCAGCAGCGTAGGACTATACAATGAGCAGTTCTTC

v_gene: TRBV9
d_gene: -
abundance: few
len: 15
j_gene: TRBJ2-3
CDR3aa: CASSMRRGGTDTQYF
CDR3nt: TGTGCCAGCAGCATGCGCCGGGGCGGCACAGATACGCAGTATTTT

v_gene: TRBV7-2
d_gene: TRBD2
abundance: many
len: 18
j_gene: TRBJ2-1
CDR3aa: CASSPRTSGRASYNEQFF
CDR3nt: TGTGCCAGCAGCCCCCGGACTAGCGGGAGGGCCTCCTACAATGAGCAGTTCTTC

v_gene: TRBV6-5
d_gene: -
abundance: many
len: 15
j_gene: TRBJ1-1
CDR3aa: CASSYYGTMNTEAFF
CDR3nt: TGTGCCAGCAGTTACTACGGGACCATGAACACTGAAGCTTTCTTT

v_gene: TRBV5-1
d_gene: -
abundance: many
len: 17
j_gene: TRBJ2-3
CDR3aa: CASSPSPLGGTTDTQYF
CDR3nt: TGCGCCAGCAGCCCCAGCCCCTTAGGTGGTACCACAGATACGCAGTATTTT

v_gene: TRBV9
d_gene: TRBD2
abundance: few
len: 17
j_gene: TRBJ2-2
CDR3aa: CASSVPLAGGSDGELFF
CDR3nt: TGTGCCAGCAGCGTTCCCTTAGCGGGAGGTAGTGACGGGGAGCTGTTTTTT

v_gene: TRBV2
d_gene: -
abundance: many
len: 16
j_gene: TRBJ2-7
CDR3aa: CASSEASYRFIYEQYF
CDR3nt: TGTGCCAGCAGTGAAGCGTCATACCGCTTTATTTACGAGCAGTACTTC

v_gene: TRBV7-2
d_gene: TRBD2
abundance: -
len: 16
j_gene: TRBJ2-1
CDR3aa: CASSSRLAGGVYEQFF
CDR3nt: TGTGCCAGCAGCAGCCGACTAGCGGGAGGGGTGTATGAGCAGTTCTTC

v_gene: TRBV20-1
d_gene: TRBD1
abundance: -
len: 15
j_gene: TRBJ1-2
CDR3aa: CSAREDPGGNYGYTF
CDR3nt: TGCAGTGCTAGAGAAGATCCAGGGGGCAACTATGGCTACACCTTC

v_gene: TRBV6-1
d_gene: TRBD2
abundance: few
len: 14
j_gene: TRBJ2-3
CDR3aa: CASGASGRPGTQYF
CDR3nt: TGTGCCAGCGGGGCTAGCGGGAGACCTGGTACGCAGTATTTT

v_gene: TRBV7-9
d_gene: -
abundance: few
len: 17
j_gene: TRBJ1-5
CDR3aa: CASSTESLDSAYQPQHF
CDR3nt: TGTGCCAGCAGCACCGAAAGCTTGGATTCCGCTTATCAGCCCCAGCATTTT

v_gene: TRBV9
d_gene: -
abundance: many
len: 15
j_gene: TRBJ1-1
CDR3aa: CASSTRPKMNTEAFF
CDR3nt: TGTGCCAGCAGCACTCGACCCAAAATGAACACTGAAGCTTTCTTT

v_gene: TRBV5-1
d_gene: TRBD2
abundance: few
len: 17
j_gene: TRBJ2-2
CDR3aa: CASSLTTSGKNTGELFF
CDR3nt: TGCGCCAGCAGCTTGACGACTAGCGGGAAAAACACCGGGGAGCTGTTTTTT

v_gene: TRBV6-2/TRBV6-3
d_gene: TRBD2
abundance: -
len: 15
j_gene: TRBJ2-7
CDR3aa: CASSEGSGGVGEQYF
CDR3nt: TGTGCCAGCAGTGAAGGTTCGGGGGGGGTCGGCGAGCAGTACTTC

v_gene: TRBV7-9
d_gene: TRBD2
abundance: many
len: 15
j_gene: TRBJ2-1
CDR3aa: CASRGEAGGFNEQFF
CDR3nt: TGTGCCAGCAGGGGTGAAGCGGGAGGTTTCAATGAGCAGTTCTTC